The T cell receptor (beta chain) described here comes from a study of T-cell memory formation after mild COVID-19. Study in general: There were largely donor-specific TCR clusters. Study outcomes and limitations: Cross-reactive memory seemingly joined, as some responding clones were found in pre-infection memory. Among CD4+ contracting clones, most were CM and EM, and CD8+ ones EMRA.

Using constant-segment primers, 5'RACE produced TCR alpha and TCR beta cDNA libraries carrying sample barcodes and UMIs. In TCRdb, the 5' RACE reads were re-called with MiXCR into one record per CDR3 protein. The repertoire holds roughly 600,000 distinct CDR3 sequences, roughly 17% seen once, with 9.5% to 15% in the top ten. This clonotype was seen a handful of times. Its antigen is not identified. V lost 5 bases, J lost 0 bases, and 11 bases lay in between. From germline, CDR1 is SGHKS and CDR2 YYEKEE (reference sequence). The CDR3 has 14 amino acids. The specimen sequenced was PBMCs or a T cell subset sorted from them (not recorded which). The source is an adult woman who had mild COVID-19 (a few samples of this study predate the infection). Cell type and time point are not known. The V and J genes are TRBV5-5 and TRBJ2-5, with no clear D. The CDR3 bases are TGTGCCAGCAGTGCGCCACTTCACCAAGAGACCCAGTACTTC. Translating gives CASSAPLHQETQYF.